Listed here are 10 T cell receptor beta chains from one sample, sequenced in a study of blood T cell repertoires in COVID-19. Measured with immunoSEQ multiplex PCR; TCRdb has only the in-frame clones, and not every one. The sample records roughly 360,000 clones, around 89% being singletons. Material for sequencing was PBMCs or T cells enriched from blood (not recorded which). Receptors were obtained from a woman between 25 and 40 years old with acute COVID-19.

This clone is a singleton in its sample. V gene TRBV7-9 combines with J gene TRBJ2-1, with unresolved D. The CDR3 loop spans 14 amino acids. V was shortened by 5 bases and J by 1 base, with 9 bases between the two germline ends. Germline V gene data show CDR1 as SEHNR and CDR2 as FQNEAQ (reference sequence). This CDR3 is CASSTVLSYNEQFF. CDR3 bases: TGTGCCAGCAGCACAGTATTATCCTACAATGAGCAGTTCTTC.

The rearrangement links TRBV12-5 to TRBJ2-7, with TRBD1 matching over 9 bases. The CDR3 extends over 18 amino acids. Per germline, CDR1 LGHNT and CDR2 FRNRAP. V dropped 3 bases and J dropped 3; count of bases not matched to a gene: 15. DNA for the CDR3: TGTGCTAGTGGTTTTTTGGTCGAGACGGGACAGGGATTCTACGAGCAGTACTTC. It translates to CASGFLVETGQGFYEQYF.

This chain uses TRBV27 with TRBJ2-3; 9 bases fit TRBD1. The CDR3 covers 15 residues. The V gene's germline CDR1 is MNHEY and CDR2 SMNVEV (reference sequence). V gave up 8 bases and J gave up 1 base; unmatched junction bases: 7. Here the CDR3 reads CASGDRDRGTDTQYF. The CDR3 nucleotides are TGTGCCAGCGGTGACCGGGACAGGGGCACAGATACGCAGTATTTT.

The V call is TRBV15, the J call TRBJ1-1; the D is unclear. The V and J ends lost 1 base and 7 bases respectively, with 13 bases between them. The CDR3 consists of 14 residues. The germline CDR1 and CDR2 sequences are LNHNV and YYDKDF (reference sequence). CDR3 amino acids: CATSRVMGPGEAFF. The CDR3 DNA follows: TGTGCCACCAGCAGAGTTATGGGCCCAGGTGAAGCTTTCTTT. The whole variable domain, remainder taken from reference TRBV15 and TRBJ1-1, is DAMVIQNPRYQVTQFGKPVTLSCSQTLNHNVMYWYQQKSSQAPKLLFHYYDKDFNNEADTPDNFQSRRPNTSFCFLDIRSPGLGDTAMYLCATSRVMGPGEAFFGQGTRLTVV.

The chain is built from TRBV10-3 and TRBJ2-3; 10 nucleotides match TRBD2. There are 15 residues in the CDR3. Unmatched junction bases numbered 6, after V lost 7 bases and J lost 2 bases. From germline, CDR1 is ENHRY and CDR2 SYGVKD. CDR3 region: CAIKSSGGVTDTQYF. The CDR3 coding sequence is TGTGCCATCAAGTCTAGCGGGGGCGTCACAGATACGCAGTATTTT.

The J gene is TRBJ2-7, the V gene TRBV11-2; 16 positions agree with TRBD2. CDR1 and CDR2 from the germline V gene are SGHAT and FQNNGV. Trimming took 3 bases from V and 2 from J; bases not matched to a gene: 4. The CDR3 is 17 residues long. Written as DNA, the CDR3 is TGTGCCAGCAGCTTGTTAGGGACTAGCGGGGGGGCCTACGAGCAGTACTTC. Its translation is CASSLLGTSGGAYEQYF.

CDR3 loop: CASSPGFYEQYF. The DNA for the CDR3 is TGTGCCAGCAGCCCCGGTTTTTACGAGCAGTACTTC. This sequence joins TRBV7-9 and TRBJ2-7; D remains ambiguous. There are 12 residues in the CDR3. V was clipped by 5 bases and J by 4 bases, with 9 bases between them. Per germline, CDR1 SEHNR and CDR2 FQNEAQ (reference sequence).

The rearrangement uses TRBV9 and TRBJ2-2, with a possible D match to TRBD2 (5 bases). The CDR3 is 16 residues long. Germline V CDR1 and CDR2: SGDLS, YYNGEE. The V gene lost 4 bases and the J gene lost 0 bases, with 13 bases spanning the gap. The CDR3 is CASSLGRGPNTGELFF. CDR3 in DNA: TGTGCCAGCAGCCTTGGTCGAGGGCCGAACACCGGGGAGCTGTTTTTT.

The chain employs TRBV6-1 and TRBJ2-7; 9 bases map to TRBD1. J gave up 1 base and V 4 bases, and 11 bases lay outside the gene matches. Germline V gene lookup returns CDR1 MNHNS and CDR2 SASEGT. The CDR3 is 17 residues long. The CDR3 is CASSGVPGQGSSYEQYF. Here the CDR3 DNA reads TGTGCCAGCAGTGGTGTCCCGGGACAGGGAAGTTCCTACGAGCAGTACTTC.

The chain recombines TRBV10-2 with TRBJ1-5; possibly TRBD1 for D (5 bases). Germline CDR1 reads WSHSY; CDR2 reads SAAADI. This CDR3 has 13 residues. The V end was cut by 8 bases, the J end by 9 bases, with 17 bases between. Here the CDR3 DNA reads TGCGCCAGCGGCCAGGGAACGGGCGGGCCCCAGCATTTT. This gives the protein CASGQGTGGPQHF.